Sequencing of this T cell receptor beta chain was carried out in a study of CXCR3-negative and CXCR3-positive naive CD8 T cells. The study made its TRB cDNA libraries by 5' RACE, adding UMI labels. TCRdb processed the 5' RACE reads again and assigns one entry to each CDR3 protein, with no DNA. The listing records about 98,000 distinct CDR3 sequences. With regard to this clonotype: Its antigen is not identified.

CDR3 length equals 18 residues. Per the germline V gene, CDR1 is MNHNY and CDR2 is SVGAGI (reference sequence). Study-wide results and caveats: The study found comparably high diversity in both naive subsets and much lower diversity in memory CD8+ cells. Naive CXCR3-negative and CXCR3-positive cells had similar TRBV-TRBJ usage; memory differed. Naive cells positive for CXCR3 carried more hydrophobic TRB CDR3s than CXCR3-negative ones.

This receptor was taken from a human donor in good health. Some clones in this sample may be carry-over from other donors' samples. The rearrangement joins TRBV6-6 to TRBJ2-6. Material for sequencing was naive CXCR3+ CD8+ T cells from blood. Subset indicated: CD45RO-CCR7+CD27+CD95- naive CD8+ T cells expressing CXCR3 (TNR3+). The CDR3 loop reads CASSYYSEVFSGANVLTF.